Listed here are 28 T cell receptor beta chains from one sample, sequenced in a study of radiotherapy plus CTLA-4 blockade in lung cancer. The protocol was immunoSEQ multiplex PCR, while the TCRdb copy is restricted to in-frame clones and leaves out a portion. This table has tens of thousands of clones, 79% appearing once. The specimen comprised peripheral blood, sampled from a patient treated with radiotherapy plus ipilimumab. These receptor sequences come from a human donor with non-small cell lung cancer who had a complete response to radiotherapy plus ipilimumab.

The rearrangement uses TRBV7-8 and TRBJ2-7; D uncertain. Germline-derived CDR1 and CDR2 are SGHVS and FQNEAQ. There are 13 residues in the CDR3. Between the trimmed V and J ends, which lost 2 bases and 2 bases, there was a span of 7 bases. DNA for the CDR3: TGTGCCAGCAGCTTACAGGAAACCTACGAGCAGTACGTC. Protein product: CASSLQETYEQYV.

This clone has just one count. The chain links TRBV25-1 to TRBJ1-1; 8 bases are a match to TRBD1. This CDR3 region has 12 residues. Germline loops: CDR1 MGHDK, CDR2 SYGVNS. The trim removed 6 bases at V and 7 bases at J, leaving 4 bases unmatched. The CDR3 DNA reads as TGTGCCAGCAGGACAGGGGCCGATGAAGCTTTCTTT. Its translation: CASRTGADEAFF.

This rearrangement joins TRBV5-1 to TRBJ2-3; 10 nucleotides match TRBD2. This CDR3 region has 14 residues. J lost 6 bases, V lost 2 bases, and 3 bases had no gene match. Germline V gives CDR1 SGHRS, CDR2 YFSETQ. The CDR3 nucleotides read TGCGCCAGCAGCTTTGGGACTAGCGTGGATACGCAGTATTTT. It is translated as CASSFGTSVDTQYF.

The chain has TRBV29-1 and TRBJ2-5; perhaps TRBD1 as D (6 bases). There are 13 residues in the CDR3. Germline CDR1 and CDR2: SQVTM and ANQGSEA. V lost 8 bases and J 0 bases, leaving 13 bases between the germline ends. In DNA form, the CDR3 reads TGCAGCCATGGTGGGGGCTACCAAGAGACCCAGTACTTC. Amino acids: CSHGGGYQETQYF.

The chain joins TRBV5-6 to TRBJ2-4, with 10 bases that match TRBD2. This CDR3 is 16 amino acids long. The germline gives CDR1 SGHDT, CDR2 YYEEEE. V trimming: 4 bases; J trimming: 3 bases; junction bases outside the gene matches: 7. The DNA of the CDR3 is TGTGCCAGCAGCATTAGGACTAGCGGCCTCAAAAACATTCAGTACTTC. Translation: CASSIRTSGLKNIQYF.

This chain joins TRBV25-1 and TRBJ2-3; 9 positions match TRBD2. V trimming: 0 bases; J trimming: 3 bases; junction bases outside the gene matches: 7. The length of the CDR3 is 17 residues. Germline CDR1 reads MGHDK; CDR2 reads SYGVNS. This CDR3 is CASSEYGAGGPTDTQYF. CDR3 nucleotide sequence: TGTGCCAGCAGTGAATATGGGGCGGGAGGGCCAACAGATACGCAGTATTTT. The entire variable domain, with the rest obtained from reference TRBV25-1 and TRBJ2-3, is as follows: EADIYQTPRYLVIGTGKKITLECSQTMGHDKMYWYQQDPGMELHLIHYSYGVNSTEKGDLSSESTVSRIRTEHFPLTLESARPSHTSQYLCASSEYGAGGPTDTQYFGPGTRLTVL.

The chain combines TRBV19 with TRBJ1-2; weak D call: TRBD1 (6 bases). The germline V gene has CDR1 LNHDA and CDR2 SQIVND (reference sequence). V dropped 6 bases and J dropped 0 bases, with 11 bases sitting between them. The length of the CDR3 is 14 residues. This chain's CDR3 is CASSPTGTNYGYTF. The CDR3 DNA is TGTGCCAGTAGCCCTACAGGGACTAACTATGGCTACACCTTC.

This chain connects TRBV5-1 to TRBJ2-5, with no clear D. The germline V and J ends were trimmed by 6 bases and 4 bases, with 13 bases remaining between them. In germline, CDR1 is SGHRS, CDR2 YFSETQ. There are 13 residues in the CDR3. The chain's CDR3 is CASKDPPGETQYF. The CDR3 DNA reads TGCGCCAGCAAAGACCCACCGGGAGAGACCCAGTACTTC.

This CDR3 reads CASSFDGNTEAFF. CDR3 DNA: TGTGCCAGCAGCTTCGACGGGAACACTGAAGCTTTCTTT. V and J are TRBV11-3 and TRBJ1-1; D unclear. This CDR3 is 13 amino acids long. Between the trimmed V and J ends, which lost 3 bases and 1 base, there was a span of 6 bases. Germline loops: CDR1 SGHNT, CDR2 YENEEA.

The chain couples TRBV28 to TRBJ1-2, with D perhaps TRBD1 (5 bases). With 5 bases removed from V and 5 bases from J, the gap between germline ends came to 15 bases. Germline V gene lookup returns CDR1 MDHEN and CDR2 SYDVKM. The CDR3 consists of 14 residues. The CDR3 here is CASSVRPGRYGYTF. CDR3 in DNA: TGTGCCAGCAGTGTCCGACCAGGGCGGTATGGCTACACCTTC.

The chain carries TRBV18 and TRBJ2-2; D remains unclear. The CDR3 covers 14 residues. The germline V gene has CDR1 KGHSH and CDR2 LQKENI. V was pared by 2 bases and J by 4 bases, with 8 bases between. The CDR3 loop is CASSPVAATGELFF. In DNA form, the CDR3 reads TGTGCCAGCTCACCAGTTGCGGCCACCGGGGAGCTGTTTTTT.

The gene calls are TRBV11-3 and TRBJ2-1, with 7 bases identical to TRBD1. The germline V gene has CDR1 SGHNT and CDR2 YENEEA. V shed 5 bases, J shed 6 bases, and the junction held 7 bases outside the gene matches. This CDR3 contains 14 residues. The CDR3 region is CASSPRDSINEQFF. CDR3 coding DNA: TGTGCCAGCAGCCCCAGGGACAGCATCAATGAGCAGTTCTTC.

V gene TRBV15 combines with J gene TRBJ1-5; possible D gene TRBD1, 6 bases. Germline V gene data show CDR1 as LNHNV and CDR2 as YYDKDF (reference sequence). There are 16 residues in the CDR3. V shed 1 base and J shed 6 bases, with 16 bases lying between them. CDR3 region: CATSRGGGVLSQPQHF. In nucleotides, the CDR3 is TGTGCCACCAGCAGAGGAGGGGGGGTTTTAAGTCAGCCCCAGCATTTT. Looking up the rest from reference TRBV15 and TRBJ1-5 gives the full variable domain: DAMVIQNPRYQVTQFGKPVTLSCSQTLNHNVMYWYQQKSSQAPKLLFHYYDKDFNNEADTPDNFQSRRPNTSFCFLDIRSPGLGDTAMYLCATSRGGGVLSQPQHFGDGTRLSIL.

In this sample, this clone turned up once. The chain joins TRBV5-6 to TRBJ2-3; TRBD2 matches 7 bases. This CDR3 has 17 residues. Per the germline V gene, CDR1 is SGHDT and CDR2 is YYEEEE. J was trimmed by 2 bases and V by 0 bases; bases with no gene match: 9. CDR3 loop: CASSLGHGGGVTDTQYF. The CDR3 DNA is TGTGCCAGCAGCTTGGGGCACGGGGGAGGGGTCACAGATACGCAGTATTTT.

This chain links TRBV30 with TRBJ2-5; the match to TRBD1 covers 7 bases. The CDR3 contains 15 residues. The trim removed 3 bases at V and 4 bases at J, leaving 11 bases unmatched. CDR1 is GTSNPN, CDR2 SVGIG, per germline (reference sequence). The CDR3 DNA is TGTGCCTGGAGCCAAAAGGGGGCTAGTGGAGAGACCCAGTACTTC. It yields the protein CAWSQKGASGETQYF.

The rearrangement joins TRBV6-1 to TRBJ1-2; a weak D match, TRBD1 (5 bases). Trimming pared 7 bases from V and 0 bases from J, leaving 12 bases between. This CDR3 is 14 amino acids long. Germline V CDR1 and CDR2: MNHNS, SASEGT. The CDR3: CASNSRDSNYGYTF. DNA for the CDR3: TGTGCCAGCAACTCGCGGGACTCTAACTATGGCTACACCTTC.

The CDR3 DNA reads TGTGCCAGCAGTCCCCGGGGCGAGCAGTACTTC. This encodes CASSPRGEQYF. This chain uses TRBV6-1 with TRBJ2-7; weak D call: TRBD2 (5 bases). Trimming pared 5 bases from V and 6 bases from J, leaving 8 bases between. The CDR3 extends over 11 amino acids. Germline V gives CDR1 MNHNS, CDR2 SASEGT.

J is TRBJ2-3 and V is TRBV2, with TRBD2 identical over 7 bases. The V segment lost 1 base and the J segment 0 bases; nucleotides outside the gene matches: 4. The germline gives CDR1 SNHLY, CDR2 FYNNEI. CDR3 length: 16 amino acids. In DNA form, the CDR3 reads TGTGCCAGCAGTGAAGGGGGGGGAAGAAGCACAGATACGCAGTATTTT. This sequence encodes CASSEGGGRSTDTQYF.

The gene calls are TRBV9 and TRBJ2-7; D may be TRBD2 (6 bases). The germline CDR1 and CDR2 sequences are SGDLS and YYNGEE. This CDR3 has 13 amino acids. V dropped 3 bases and J dropped 6 bases, with 13 bases sitting between them. CDR3 amino acids: CASSEGVGGEQYV. The CDR3 coding sequence is TGTGCCAGCAGCGAGGGCGTGGGGGGCGAGCAGTACGTC.

The chain joins TRBV7-9 to TRBJ1-4; tentative D call: TRBD1 (5 bases). Looked up from germline, CDR1 is SEHNR and CDR2 is FQNEAQ (reference sequence). V was trimmed by 4 bases and J by 7 bases, leaving 13 bases between them. This CDR3 spans 14 amino acids. For the CDR3, the DNA is TGTGCCAGCAGCTCCAGGGAGTACGGTGAAAAACTGTTTTTT. It encodes CASSSREYGEKLFF.

The J gene is TRBJ1-5, the V gene TRBV6-6, with D tentatively TRBD1 (5 bases). The V end lost 4 bases, the J end lost 2 bases, and 9 bases lay between the germline ends. The CDR3 length is 14 residues. CDR1 is MNHNY and CDR2 is SVGAGI in the germline V gene (reference sequence). The CDR3 DNA reads TGTGCCAGCAGTTTAGGGGTAGGCAATCAGCCCCAGCATTTT. Amino acids: CASSLGVGNQPQHF.

This clone was counted a single time. Other DNA sequences in the sample encode the same CDR3. The chain is built from TRBV6-6 and TRBJ1-4, with D perhaps TRBD1 (5 bases). Germline V CDR1 and CDR2: MNHNY, SVGAGI (reference sequence). V was trimmed by 2 bases and J by 7 bases, leaving 11 bases between them. CDR3 length: 14 residues. The DNA for the CDR3 is TGTGCCAGCAGTTACGGTCAGGGTGGTGAAAAACTGTTTTTT. Residues: CASSYGQGGEKLFF.

The genes are TRBV27 and TRBJ1-1; TRBD1 might be the D (5 bases). Germline CDR1 and CDR2: MNHEY and SMNVEV (reference sequence). This CDR3 is 14 amino acids long. With 5 bases removed from V and 8 bases from J, the gap between germline ends came to 18 bases. CDR3 sequence: CASSPRRVWGEAFF. In nucleotides, the CDR3 is TGTGCCAGCAGTCCACGTCGGGTTTGGGGCGAAGCTTTCTTT.

The rearrangement joins TRBV21-1 to TRBJ2-1; the table assigns TRBD2, which was not confirmed against the DNA. TRBV21-1 is designated a pseudogene. There are 15 residues in the CDR3. The CDR3 coding sequence is TGTGCCAGCAGCAAACGGACTCAGAAACTCAATGAGCAGTTCTTC. Residues: CASSKRTQKLNEQFF.

The chain is built from TRBV19 and TRBJ2-5; 8 bases map to TRBD2. Germline V gene data show CDR1 as LNHDA and CDR2 as SQIVND (reference sequence). J was trimmed by 2 bases and V by 6 bases; bases with no gene match: 5. The CDR3 runs to 14 residues. The CDR3: CASSGGAYQETQYF. The CDR3 DNA reads as TGTGCCAGTAGCGGGGGGGCTTATCAAGAGACCCAGTACTTC.

This clone was picked up a small number of times. The gene calls are TRBV5-1 and TRBJ2-1, with D possibly TRBD1 on 6 matching bases. V was shortened by 2 bases and J by 10 bases, with 13 bases between the two germline ends. The CDR3 contains 13 residues. Germline CDR1 is SGHRS and CDR2 is YFSETQ. The CDR3 reads CASSLTQGREQFF. The CDR3 nucleotides are TGCGCCAGCAGCTTAACACAGGGACGGGAGCAGTTCTTC.

Details on this clone: The same CDR3 also results from other DNA sequences found in this sample. V usage is TRBV18 and J usage is TRBJ2-5, with D hard to call. The CDR3 is made up of 11 amino acids. Germline CDR1 and CDR2: KGHSH and LQKENI. Trimming removed 6 bases at V and 1 base at J, with 3 bases between. The CDR3 nucleotides are TGTGCCAGCTCGGGCCAAGAGACCCAGTACTTC. Translated, it gives CASSGQETQYF.

This clone was counted only a few times. The chain uses TRBV6-5 and TRBJ1-2; D is unresolved. CDR1 is MNHEY, CDR2 SVGAGI, per germline. Trimming cost V 2 bases and J 8 bases, with 9 bases left between them. The CDR3 covers 12 residues. CDR3 nucleotides: TGTGCCAGCAGTTACCGAGGGCTCGGCTACACCTTC. Translation gives CASSYRGLGYTF.